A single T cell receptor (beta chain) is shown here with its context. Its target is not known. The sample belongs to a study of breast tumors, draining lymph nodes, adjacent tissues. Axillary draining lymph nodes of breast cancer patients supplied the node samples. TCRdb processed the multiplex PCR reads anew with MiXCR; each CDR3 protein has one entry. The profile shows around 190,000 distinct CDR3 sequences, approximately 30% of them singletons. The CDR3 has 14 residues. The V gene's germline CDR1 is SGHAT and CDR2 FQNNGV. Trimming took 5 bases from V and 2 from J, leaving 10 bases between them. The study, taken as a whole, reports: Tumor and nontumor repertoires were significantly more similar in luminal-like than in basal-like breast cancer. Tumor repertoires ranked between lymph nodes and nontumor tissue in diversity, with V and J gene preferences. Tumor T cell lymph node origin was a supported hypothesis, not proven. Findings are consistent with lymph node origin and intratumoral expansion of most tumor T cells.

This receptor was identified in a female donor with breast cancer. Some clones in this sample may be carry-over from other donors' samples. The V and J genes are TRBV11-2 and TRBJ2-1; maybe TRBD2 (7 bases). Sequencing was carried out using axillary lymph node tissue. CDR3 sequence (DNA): TGTGCCAGCAGCGGGGGGGCCACCTACAATGAGCAGTTCTTC. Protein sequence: CASSGGATYNEQFF.